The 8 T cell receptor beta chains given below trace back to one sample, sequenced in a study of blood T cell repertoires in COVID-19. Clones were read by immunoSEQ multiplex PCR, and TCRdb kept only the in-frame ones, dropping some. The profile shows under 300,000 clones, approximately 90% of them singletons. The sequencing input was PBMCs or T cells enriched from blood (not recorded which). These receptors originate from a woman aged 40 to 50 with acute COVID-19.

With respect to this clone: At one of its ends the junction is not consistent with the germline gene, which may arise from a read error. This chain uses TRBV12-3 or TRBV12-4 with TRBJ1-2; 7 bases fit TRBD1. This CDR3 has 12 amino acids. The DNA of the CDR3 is TGTGCCAGCAGTCGAAGGGGACAGCCCTCCTCCTTC. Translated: CASSRRGQPSSF.

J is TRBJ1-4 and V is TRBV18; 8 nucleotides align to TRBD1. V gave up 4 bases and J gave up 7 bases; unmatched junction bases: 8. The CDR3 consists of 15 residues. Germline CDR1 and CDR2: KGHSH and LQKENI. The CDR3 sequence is CASSRLDRAGEKLFF. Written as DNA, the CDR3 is TGTGCCAGCTCACGACTGGACAGGGCTGGTGAAAAACTGTTTTTT.

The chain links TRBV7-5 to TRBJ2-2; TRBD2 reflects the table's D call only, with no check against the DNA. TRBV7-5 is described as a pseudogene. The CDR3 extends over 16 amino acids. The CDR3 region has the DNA TGTGCCAGAAGCTTAGATACGGCTAGCCAACCCGGGGAGCTGTTTTTT. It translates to CARSLDTASQPGELFF.

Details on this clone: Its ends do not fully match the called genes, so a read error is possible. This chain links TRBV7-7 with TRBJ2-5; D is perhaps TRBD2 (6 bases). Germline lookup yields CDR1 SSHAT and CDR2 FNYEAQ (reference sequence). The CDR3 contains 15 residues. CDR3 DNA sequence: TGTGCTAGCAGCCCAGGGAGGAGGTATCAAGAGACCCAGTACTTC. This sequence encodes CASSPGRRYQETQYF.

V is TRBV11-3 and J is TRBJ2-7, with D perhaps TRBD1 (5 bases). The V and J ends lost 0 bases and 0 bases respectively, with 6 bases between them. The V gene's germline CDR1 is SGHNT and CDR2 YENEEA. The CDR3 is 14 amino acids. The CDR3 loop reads CASSLEQGSYEQYF. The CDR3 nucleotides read TGTGCCAGCAGCTTAGAGCAGGGCTCCTACGAGCAGTACTTC.

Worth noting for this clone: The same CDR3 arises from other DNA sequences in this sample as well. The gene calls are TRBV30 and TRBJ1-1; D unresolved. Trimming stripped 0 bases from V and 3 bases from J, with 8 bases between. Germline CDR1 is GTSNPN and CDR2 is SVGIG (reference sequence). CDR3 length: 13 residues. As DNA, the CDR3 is TGTGCCTGGAGTGTGCGCGGGGACACTGAAGCTTTCTTT. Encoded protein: CAWSVRGDTEAFF.

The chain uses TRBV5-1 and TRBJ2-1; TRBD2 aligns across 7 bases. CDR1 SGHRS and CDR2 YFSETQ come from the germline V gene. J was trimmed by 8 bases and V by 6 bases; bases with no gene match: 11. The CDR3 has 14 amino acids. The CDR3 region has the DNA TGCGCCAGCACCAGGGCGGGGGTCCGACATGAGCAGTTCTTC. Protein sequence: CASTRAGVRHEQFF.

The CDR3 DNA follows: TGTGCCAGCAGTGAATTTAGGGCTAGCGGGGGGACCGGGGAGCTGTTTTTT. Its protein is CASSEFRASGGTGELFF. The rearrangement links TRBV25-1 to TRBJ2-2; 11 positions agree with TRBD2. J gave up 5 bases and V 1 base, and 6 bases lay outside the gene matches. CDR3 length: 17 amino acids. CDR1 and CDR2 from the germline V gene are MGHDK and SYGVNS. Looking up the rest from reference TRBV25-1 and TRBJ2-2 gives the full variable domain: EADIYQTPRYLVIGTGKKITLECSQTMGHDKMYWYQQDPGMELHLIHYSYGVNSTEKGDLSSESTVSRIRTEHFPLTLESARPSHTSQYLCASSEFRASGGTGELFFGEGSRLTVL.